This passage covers 25 T cell receptor beta chains from one sample sequenced in a study of T cell repertoires in cytomegalovirus infection. TCRdb called the reads again in MiXCR, with one record for every CDR3 protein. The sample lists 600,000 to 800,000 distinct CDR3 sequences; 20% to 25% were seen once. The sample comprised CD8+ T cells from PBMCs. The receptors were gathered from a human donor in good health (CMV status not recorded). Some clones in this sample may be carry-over from other donors' samples.

The gene calls are TRBV12-5 and TRBJ2-2; D perhaps matches TRBD2 (6 bases). Germline CDR1 and CDR2: LGHNT and FRNRAP. Trimming cost V 3 bases and J 4 bases, with 18 bases left between them. CDR3 length: 17 amino acids. CDR3: CASGFGVDGSFTGELFF. The CDR3 DNA reads TGTGCTAGTGGTTTTGGGGTGGACGGGAGTTTCACCGGGGAGCTGTTTTTT.

The chain employs TRBV7-6 and TRBJ2-7; unclear D gene. Germline lookup yields CDR1 SGHVS and CDR2 FNYEAQ. The CDR3 is 14 amino acids. Trimming pared 2 bases from V and 0 bases from J, leaving 8 bases between. Here the CDR3 reads CASSLKRFSYEQYF. The CDR3 nucleotides read TGTGCCAGCAGCTTAAAGCGCTTCTCCTACGAGCAGTACTTC.

This clonotype was seen ten or more times. This chain links TRBV28 with TRBJ2-3; the D is unclear. The germline CDR1 and CDR2 sequences are MDHEN and SYDVKM. V was shortened by 4 bases and J by 0 bases, with 8 bases between the two germline ends. This CDR3 contains 14 residues. In DNA form, the CDR3 reads TGTGCCAGCAGTTCCCATCCTAGCACAGATACGCAGTATTTT. It codes for CASSSHPSTDTQYF. The whole variable domain, filled in from reference TRBV28 and TRBJ2-3, reads DVKVTQSSRYLVKRTGEKVFLECVQDMDHENMFWYRQDPGLGLRLIYFSYDVKMKEKGDIPEGYSVSREKKERFSLILESASTNQTSMYLCASSSHPSTDTQYFGPGTRLTVL.

The rearrangement links TRBV14 to TRBJ1-5; D is perhaps TRBD1 (5 bases). Deletions cut 0 bases from V and 3 bases from J, with 9 bases between. This CDR3 comprises 15 residues. From germline, CDR1 is SGHDN and CDR2 FVKESK. Written as DNA, the CDR3 is TGTGCCAGCAGCCAAGATAAGGGGTTCAATCAGCCCCAGCATTTT. This codes for CASSQDKGFNQPQHF.

V is TRBV29-1 and J is TRBJ1-2; D perhaps matches TRBD1 (6 bases). Looked up from germline, CDR1 is SQVTM and CDR2 is ANQGSEA. Trimming shortened V by 5 bases and J by 0 bases, and 19 bases separated the two germline ends. The CDR3 extends over 16 amino acids. CDR3: CSVYGGPWSANYGYTF. CDR3 in DNA: TGCAGCGTTTATGGGGGGCCGTGGTCAGCTAACTATGGCTACACCTTC.

This sequence joins TRBV5-5 and TRBJ2-7; 10 bases agree with TRBD1. Germline V gene lookup returns CDR1 SGHKS and CDR2 YYEKEE (reference sequence). The CDR3 extends over 14 amino acids. The V gene end was trimmed by 3 bases and the J gene end by 5 bases; junction bases not matched to a gene: 5. The CDR3 region is CASSWGQGNDEQYV. The CDR3 DNA is TGTGCCAGCAGCTGGGGACAGGGGAATGACGAGCAGTACGTC.

The chain recombines TRBV20-1 with TRBJ2-3; 8 bases fit TRBD1. V was pared by 6 bases and J by 1 base, with 3 bases of the junction left unmatched. Germline V CDR1 and CDR2: DFQATT, SNEGSKA (reference sequence). The CDR3 is 13 amino acids. The DNA of the CDR3 is TGCAGTGCCCCGGACAGGGGCACAGATACGCAGTATTTT. It translates to CSAPDRGTDTQYF.

A note on this clonotype: With a much larger clone just one base away, this may be a read error. The chain is built from TRBV7-2 and TRBJ2-2; perhaps TRBD2 as D (5 bases). The CDR3 is made up of 15 amino acids. Germline CDR1 reads SGHTA; CDR2 reads FQGNSA. The CDR3 sequence: CVSSLWTSNTGELFF. In DNA, the CDR3 is TGTGTCAGCAGCTTGTGGACTTCGAACACCGGGGAGCTGTTTTTT. The full variable domain, in which reference TRBV7-2 and TRBJ2-2 provide the parts outside the CDR3, is GAGVSQSPSNKVTEKGKDVELRCDPISGHTALYWYRQSLGQGLEFLIYFQGNSAPDKSGLPSDRFSAERTGGSVSTLTIQRTQQEDSAVYLCVSSLWTSNTGELFFGEGSRLTVL.

This clonotype was seen only a few times. The rearrangement joins TRBV20-1 to TRBJ2-7; no definite D call. Looked up from germline, CDR1 is DFQATT and CDR2 is SNEGSKA (reference sequence). V lost 0 bases and J lost 3, with 12 bases in between. The CDR3 spans 14 residues. The CDR3 loop is CSARDPLGGYEQYF. DNA for the CDR3: TGCAGTGCTAGAGATCCTCTAGGCGGCTACGAGCAGTACTTC.

The table lists this clonotype with a few counts. DNA of the CDR3: TGTGCCAGCTCCATCAGTAGCCGGGCCGAGCAGTACGTC. Translation: CASSISSRAEQYV. This chain joins TRBV28 and TRBJ2-7; D unclear. V was shortened by 8 bases and J by 6 bases, with 17 bases between the two germline ends. Germline-derived CDR1 and CDR2 are MDHEN and SYDVKM. This CDR3 region has 13 residues.

Only a few counts were recorded for this clonotype. The rearrangement links TRBV20-1 to TRBJ2-1, with D possibly TRBD2 on 7 matching bases. The length of the CDR3 is 15 residues. The germline V gene has CDR1 DFQATT and CDR2 SNEGSKA (reference sequence). V was pared by 7 bases and J by 5 bases, with 21 bases between. In DNA, the CDR3 is TGCAGTGGGGGTCCTAAACGGGGGGCCGACAATGAGCAGTTCTTC. Its protein is CSGGPKRGADNEQFF.

Regarding this clonotype: Sequence at one end of the junction differs from germline and may be a read error. The chain couples TRBV25-1 to TRBJ1-1; D is ambiguous. CDR3 length: 12 residues. Germline loops: CDR1 MGHDK, CDR2 SYGVNS. The CDR3 protein is CVSSESTGEAFF. The CDR3 region has the DNA TGTGTCAGCAGTGAATCGACGGGTGAAGCTTTCTTT.

The chain carries TRBV6-2 or TRBV6-3 and TRBJ2-1; 7 nucleotides line up with TRBD2. CDR3 size: 18 residues. With 0 bases clipped from V and 4 bases from J, the junction kept 12 bases outside the gene matches. Germline CDR1 reads MNHEY; CDR2 reads SVGEGT. The CDR3 nucleotides read TGTGCCAGCAGTTACTCCGACCGGGGAGCGGGGCATTACAATGAGCAGTTCTTC. Encoded protein: CASSYSDRGAGHYNEQFF.

This clonotype has at least ten counts. The chain employs TRBV7-8 and TRBJ2-1; the match to TRBD1 covers 9 bases. V lost 5 bases and J lost 7; bases outside the gene matches: 15. The germline CDR1 and CDR2 sequences are SGHVS and FQNEAQ. The CDR3 spans 17 residues. In DNA form, the CDR3 reads TGTGCCAGCAGCCAAACTTCCGGGACAGGGCTTTTAAATGAGCAGTTCTTC. This gives the protein CASSQTSGTGLLNEQFF. Using reference TRBV7-8 and TRBJ2-1 for the parts outside the CDR3, the full variable domain is GAGVSQSPRYKVAKRGQDVALRCDPISGHVSLFWYQQALGQGPEFLTYFQNEAQLDKSGLPSDRFFAERPEGSVSTLKIQRTQQEDSAVYLCASSQTSGTGLLNEQFFGPGTRLTVL.

This clonotype was observed a handful of times. As DNA, the CDR3 is TGTGCCAGCAGTGAATTTGGTTTCACAGATACGCAGTATTTT. It yields the protein CASSEFGFTDTQYF. The J gene is TRBJ2-3, the V gene TRBV25-1; D unresolved. The V gene lost 1 base and the J gene lost 2 bases, with 7 bases spanning the gap. This CDR3 is built from 14 residues. Germline CDR1 is MGHDK and CDR2 is SYGVNS.

For the CDR3, the DNA is TGTGCCAGCAGTTCCCCCCAGGCGGGCGGGGAGCTGTTTTTT. Protein sequence: CASSSPQAGGELFF. V usage is TRBV27 and J usage is TRBJ2-2; weak D call: TRBD2 (5 bases). The CDR3 contains 14 residues. V was clipped by 4 bases and J by 7 bases, with 13 bases between them. Germline CDR1 MNHEY, CDR2 SMNVEV (reference sequence).

The chain couples TRBV7-2 to TRBJ2-3; 15 bases fit TRBD2. The CDR3 loop spans 17 amino acids. Looked up from germline, CDR1 is SGHTA and CDR2 is FQGNSA. Trimming cost V 3 bases and J 4 bases; bases outside gene matches: 5. CDR3 region: CASSFGLAGGGADTQYF. The CDR3, as DNA: TGTGCCAGCAGCTTCGGACTAGCGGGGGGGGGGGCAGATACGCAGTATTTT.

For the CDR3, the DNA is TGCAGCGTTGAAGGGGGACTAGTGGGGTACAATGAGCAGTTCTTC. As protein: CSVEGGLVGYNEQFF. V usage is TRBV29-1 and J usage is TRBJ2-1, with 8 positions matching TRBD2. Trimming cost V 1 base and J 4 bases; bases outside gene matches: 6. Germline loops: CDR1 SQVTM, CDR2 ANQGSEA. The CDR3 is 15 amino acids.

This clonotype was detected only a few times. V gene TRBV12-3 or TRBV12-4 combines with J gene TRBJ1-1, with D unclear. This CDR3 contains 13 residues. Trimming shortened V by 6 bases and J by 4 bases, and 12 bases separated the two germline ends. The CDR3 spells CASRTSAATEAFF. The CDR3 DNA is TGTGCCAGCAGAACCTCCGCCGCCACTGAAGCTTTCTTT.

The table lists this clonotype with many counts. The CDR3 region has the DNA TGTGCCAGCAGCCCTCGGACAGGCTCGGGTCCCGGGGAGCTGTTTTTT. Translation gives CASSPRTGSGPGELFF. The V call is TRBV11-3, the J call TRBJ2-2, with 7 positions matching TRBD1. CDR3 length equals 16 residues. Germline CDR1 and CDR2: SGHNT and YENEEA. V shed 5 bases, J shed 6 bases, and the junction held 12 bases outside the gene matches.

This clonotype was seen a few times. V and J are TRBV20-1 and TRBJ2-1; TRBD1 or TRBD2 may be the D gene (5 bases each). The germline V gene has CDR1 DFQATT and CDR2 SNEGSKA (reference sequence). V was pared by 0 bases and J by 2 bases, with 11 bases between. CDR3 size: 15 residues. CDR3 amino acids: CSAREALGAYNEQFF. The CDR3 coding sequence is TGCAGTGCTAGAGAGGCCCTGGGGGCCTACAATGAGCAGTTCTTC.

The chain links TRBV9 to TRBJ1-1; 7 nucleotides align to TRBD1. The CDR3 spans 15 residues. The V gene's germline CDR1 is SGDLS and CDR2 YYNGEE. J lost 1 base, V lost 0 bases, and 3 bases had no gene match. The CDR3 loop reads CASSVGGQSNTEAFF. The CDR3 DNA sequence: TGTGCCAGCAGCGTAGGGGGACAGTCGAACACTGAAGCTTTCTTT. Combining the CDR3 with reference TRBV9 and TRBJ1-1 gives the whole variable domain DSGVTQTPKHLITATGQRVTLRCSPRSGDLSVYWYQQSLDQGLQFLIQYYNGEERAKGNILERFSAQQFPDLHSELNLSSLELGDSALYFCASSVGGQSNTEAFFGQGTRLTVV.

The chain carries TRBV9 and TRBJ1-1; D not resolved. V lost 3 bases to trimming and J lost 3 bases, with 9 bases between them. This CDR3 spans 13 amino acids. In germline, CDR1 is SGDLS, CDR2 YYNGEE. CDR3 DNA: TGTGCCAGCAGCGAGGAGGGCCACACTGAAGCTTTCTTT. This gives the protein CASSEEGHTEAFF. The variable domain in full, with the rest retrieved from reference TRBV9 and TRBJ1-1, is DSGVTQTPKHLITATGQRVTLRCSPRSGDLSVYWYQQSLDQGLQFLIQYYNGEERAKGNILERFSAQQFPDLHSELNLSSLELGDSALYFCASSEEGHTEAFFGQGTRLTVV.

The V and J genes are TRBV7-3 and TRBJ1-1; D is undetermined. V gave up 2 bases and J gave up 5 bases, with 9 bases separating them. Looked up from germline, CDR1 is SGHTA and CDR2 is FQGTGA. The CDR3 has 13 residues. This chain's CDR3 is CASSLGVQTEAFF. Here the CDR3 DNA reads TGTGCCAGCAGCTTAGGGGTTCAAACTGAAGCTTTCTTT.

This clonotype has a count of ten or more. The chain couples TRBV7-2 to TRBJ2-5, with 11 positions matching TRBD2. V was clipped by 7 bases and J by 2 bases; unmatched bases: 6. Germline CDR1 and CDR2: SGHTA and FQGNSA. This CDR3 is built from 15 residues. The CDR3 loop reads CASKRLAGNQETQYF. CDR3 DNA sequence: TGTGCCAGCAAAAGACTAGCGGGGAATCAAGAGACCCAGTACTTC.